These 15 T cell receptor beta chains were all obtained from the same sample, sequenced in a study of blood T cell repertoires in COVID-19. Data came from immunoSEQ multiplex PCR; TCRdb stores just in-frame clones and leaves some out. The data contain approximately 61,000 clones, approximately 83% of them singletons. The sequencing sample was made of peripheral blood. The receptor source for this set is a human donor in a cohort sampled during active COVID-19.

The CDR3 is CASQDRNTEAFF. The CDR3 DNA reads TGTGCCAGCCAGGACAGGAACACTGAAGCTTTCTTT. The V and J genes are TRBV6-5 and TRBJ1-1; the D gene is possibly TRBD1 (6 bases). Trimming removed 8 bases from V and 1 base from J, with 8 bases in between. The CDR3 runs to 12 residues. CDR1 MNHEY and CDR2 SVGAGI come from the germline V gene.

The rearrangement links TRBV5-1 to TRBJ2-5, with TRBD2 matching over 14 bases. V trimming: 6 bases; J trimming: 5 bases; junction bases outside the gene matches: 9. Germline V gives CDR1 SGHRS, CDR2 YFSETQ. This CDR3 comprises 16 residues. The CDR3 is CASTSGLAGGFETQYF. CDR3 in DNA: TGCGCCAGCACCTCAGGACTAGCGGGAGGTTTCGAGACCCAGTACTTC. Supplemented by reference TRBV5-1 and TRBJ2-5, the full variable domain reads KAGVTQTPRYLIKTRGQQVTLSCSPISGHRSVSWYQQTPGQGLQFLFEYFSETQRNKGNFPGRFSGRQFSNSRSEMNVSTLELGDSALYLCASTSGLAGGFETQYFGPGTRLLVL.

This chain links TRBV19 with TRBJ2-1; weak D call: TRBD1 (6 bases). Germline CDR1 is LNHDA and CDR2 is SQIVND (reference sequence). This CDR3 has 11 amino acids. Trimming pared 10 bases from V and 4 bases from J, leaving 8 bases between. The CDR3 coding sequence is TGTGCCACCAGGGGTTACAATGAGCAGTTCTTC. Its protein is CATRGYNEQFF. The variable domain in full, with the rest retrieved from reference TRBV19 and TRBJ2-1, is DGGITQSPKYLFRKEGQNVTLSCEQNLNHDAMYWYRQDPGQGLRLIYYSQIVNDFQKGDIAEGYSVSREKKESFPLTVTSAQKNPTAFYLCATRGYNEQFFGPGTRLTVL.

This chain uses TRBV19 with TRBJ1-2, with TRBD1 matching over 9 bases. CDR3 size: 12 residues. From germline, CDR1 is LNHDA and CDR2 SQIVND (reference sequence). The J segment lost 6 bases and the V segment lost 7 bases, leaving 3 bases of the junction unmatched. The CDR3 protein is CASTYRGHGYTF. The DNA of the CDR3 is TGTGCCAGTACCTACAGGGGGCATGGCTACACCTTC.

The chain carries TRBV19 and TRBJ1-1; 8 bases map to TRBD1. Germline lookup yields CDR1 LNHDA and CDR2 SQIVND (reference sequence). The J segment lost 4 bases and the V segment lost 3 bases, leaving 7 bases of the junction unmatched. CDR3 length: 15 amino acids. CDR3 sequence (DNA): TGTGCCAGTAGTATTAGGCAGGGGGCCAGCACTGAAGCTTTCTTT. Translation: CASSIRQGASTEAFF.

This sequence joins TRBV9 and TRBJ1-6, with TRBD1 matching 8 bases. Germline V CDR1 and CDR2: SGDLS, YYNGEE. This CDR3 spans 15 amino acids. The J segment lost 5 bases and the V segment lost 2 bases, leaving 3 bases of the junction unmatched. CDR3 amino acids: CASSVGTGDNSPLHF. As DNA, the CDR3 is TGTGCCAGCAGCGTTGGGACAGGCGATAATTCACCCCTCCACTTT. Full variable domain (missing parts from reference TRBV9 and TRBJ1-6): DSGVTQTPKHLITATGQRVTLRCSPRSGDLSVYWYQQSLDQGLQFLIQYYNGEERAKGNILERFSAQQFPDLHSELNLSSLELGDSALYFCASSVGTGDNSPLHFGNGTRLTVT.

The rearrangement joins TRBV5-1 to TRBJ2-1; a weak D match, TRBD2 (6 bases). The CDR3 is 16 residues long. CDR1 SGHRS and CDR2 YFSETQ come from the germline V gene. V was cut by 4 bases and J by 4 bases, with 18 bases left in between. The CDR3 sequence is CASSPTDPSVYNEQFF. In DNA, the CDR3 is TGCGCCAGCAGCCCAACTGACCCTAGCGTTTACAATGAGCAGTTCTTC.

The chain couples TRBV18 to TRBJ1-1, with D perhaps TRBD1 (6 bases). The CDR3 is 19 amino acids. Germline CDR1 and CDR2: KGHSH and LQKENI. Trimming shortened V by 3 bases and J by 1 base, and 24 bases separated the two germline ends. The CDR3 is CASSPIAVRSGTRNTEAFF. Here the CDR3 DNA reads TGTGCCAGCTCACCTATTGCCGTTCGCTCCGGGACACGGAACACTGAAGCTTTCTTT.

The V call is TRBV3-1 (or the pseudogene TRBV3-2), the J call TRBJ2-5, with no clear D. This CDR3 is built from 15 residues. Germline V gives CDR1 LGHDT, CDR2 YNNKEL (reference sequence). V shed 1 base and J shed 1 base, with 10 bases lying between them. CDR3 in amino acids: CASSQVWAGQETQYF. In DNA, the CDR3 is TGTGCCAGCAGCCAAGTGTGGGCAGGCCAAGAGACCCAGTACTTC.

In its sample, this clone was seen a few times. The V and J genes are TRBV5-1 and TRBJ2-1; D is possibly TRBD1 (6 bases). The CDR3 is 20 amino acids. Germline assignment: CDR1 SGHRS and CDR2 YFSETQ. The V gene lost 3 bases and the J gene lost 0 bases, with 25 bases spanning the gap. CDR3 in amino acids: CASSYPTYRTDRRSYNEQFF. CDR3 nucleotide sequence: TGCGCCAGCAGCTACCCCACCTATCGAACAGACAGGCGCTCCTACAATGAGCAGTTCTTC.

This clone was observed a handful of times. V and J are TRBV5-4 and TRBJ2-2; D gene uncertain. V was cut by 0 bases and J by 2 bases, with 11 bases left in between. This CDR3 has 16 residues. The V gene's germline CDR1 is SGHNT and CDR2 YYREEE (reference sequence). The CDR3, as DNA: TGTGCCAGCAGCTTGGCTTCTAGACCTAACACCGGGGAGCTGTTTTTT. Protein: CASSLASRPNTGELFF.

The V gene is TRBV19, the J gene TRBJ2-7; perhaps TRBD1 as D (6 bases). V was clipped by 2 bases and J by 3 bases, with 14 bases between them. There are 15 residues in the CDR3. Germline V gene sequence: CDR1 LNHDA, CDR2 SQIVND (reference sequence). The CDR3, as DNA: TGTGCCAGTAGTATACCCGGGACACCCAACTACGAGCAGTACTTC. Its translation is CASSIPGTPNYEQYF. Based on the CDR3 plus reference TRBV19 and TRBJ2-7, the full variable domain is DGGITQSPKYLFRKEGQNVTLSCEQNLNHDAMYWYRQDPGQGLRLIYYSQIVNDFQKGDIAEGYSVSREKKESFPLTVTSAQKNPTAFYLCASSIPGTPNYEQYFGPGTRLTVT.

The J gene is TRBJ1-2, the V gene TRBV7-6; no clear D. The CDR3 spans 14 residues. Deletions cut 2 bases from V and 2 bases from J, with 9 bases between. The germline V gene encodes CDR1 SGHVS and CDR2 FNYEAQ. The CDR3 loop is CASSLLRGNYGYTF. In DNA form, the CDR3 reads TGTGCCAGCAGCTTACTTCGAGGGAACTATGGCTACACCTTC.

V and J are TRBV28 and TRBJ1-2, with D tentatively TRBD1 (5 bases). Trimming cost V 6 bases and J 5 bases, with 7 bases left between them. The CDR3 is 11 amino acids. CDR1 and CDR2 from the germline V gene are MDHEN and SYDVKM. CDR3 bases: TGTGCCAGCAGAAGGGGTTATGGCTACACCTTC. It yields the protein CASRRGYGYTF.

The table lists this clone with a count of one. The chain couples TRBV27 to TRBJ2-5; TRBD2 aligns across 7 bases. The CDR3 loop spans 15 amino acids. V shed 10 bases, J shed 5 bases, and the junction held 16 bases outside the gene matches. Per germline, CDR1 MNHEY and CDR2 SMNVEV (reference sequence). CDR3 amino acids: CANSLRDYLGETQYF. The CDR3 nucleotides read TGTGCCAACTCCCTCCGGGACTATCTGGGGGAGACCCAGTACTTC.